The 9 T cell receptor beta chains listed next were all sequenced from one sample in a study of blood T cell repertoires in COVID-19. The repertoire was sequenced with immunoSEQ multiplex PCR; TCRdb's copy has only in-frame clones and lacks some. The sample lists around 200,000 clones, around four fifths occurring once. Sequenced input: peripheral blood. The receptors derive from a woman aged 50 to 60 with acute or convalescent COVID-19.

V usage is TRBV9 and J usage is TRBJ1-5; D may be TRBD1 (5 bases). Trimming cost V 7 bases and J 6 bases, with 17 bases left between them. Germline CDR1 is SGDLS and CDR2 is YYNGEE. The CDR3 spans 14 residues. CDR3 sequence (DNA): TGTGCCAGCGGGTCCTTGGAGGGGACTCAGCCCCAGCATTTT. Translated: CASGSLEGTQPQHF.

The chain couples TRBV24-1 to TRBJ2-7; the match to TRBD2 covers 13 bases. This CDR3 region has 16 residues. J gave up 3 bases and V 2 bases, and 3 bases lay outside the gene matches. Germline CDR1 KGHDR, CDR2 SFDVKD. The CDR3 sequence is CATSDSRTSGSYEQYF. As DNA, the CDR3 is TGTGCCACCAGTGATTCTAGGACTAGCGGGAGCTACGAGCAGTACTTC.

The genes are TRBV24-1 and TRBJ2-2; the D gene is possibly TRBD2 (6 bases). CDR1 KGHDR and CDR2 SFDVKD come from the germline V gene. Trimming cost V 3 bases and J 5 bases, with 24 bases left between them. The CDR3 contains 19 residues. The CDR3 DNA is TGTGCCACCAGTGATCATCTGTACCCCGGGAGACAGCTTACCGGGGAGCTGTTTTTT. It codes for CATSDHLYPGRQLTGELFF.

This chain uses TRBV7-8 with TRBJ2-3; 7 positions match TRBD1. J gave up 0 bases and V 5 bases, and 11 bases lay outside the gene matches. The CDR3 is made up of 17 amino acids. The germline gives CDR1 SGHVS, CDR2 FQNEAQ. CDR3 sequence (DNA): TGTGCCAGCAGCCGAGACTTGGGACAGCGTAGCACAGATACGCAGTATTTT. Translation: CASSRDLGQRSTDTQYF.

This sequence joins TRBV28 and TRBJ1-1, with D unresolved. The CDR3 is 14 residues long. V lost 2 bases, J lost 13 bases, and 20 bases lay in between. Germline values: CDR1 MDHEN, CDR2 SYDVKM. The CDR3 DNA is TGTGCCAGCAGTTTAAACCCCCCGCACGTCGGAGGTTTCTTT. This translates into CASSLNPPHVGGFF.

The CDR3 protein is CASMGYGGSSNTGELFF. DNA for the CDR3: TGTGCCAGCATGGGTTACGGCGGTTCCTCGAACACCGGGGAGCTGTTTTTT. This sequence joins TRBV25-1 and TRBJ2-2; no firm D call. With 7 bases removed from V and 0 bases from J, the gap between germline ends came to 18 bases. The CDR3 has 17 amino acids. Germline CDR1 is MGHDK and CDR2 is SYGVNS.

The rearrangement uses TRBV14 and TRBJ2-7; 7 positions agree with TRBD1. The CDR3 is 14 amino acids. After removal of 4 bases from V and 1 base from J, the junction contained 4 bases not matched to a gene. The germline V gene encodes CDR1 SGHDN and CDR2 FVKESK. The CDR3: CASSLRQGSYEQYF. In DNA, the CDR3 is TGTGCCAGCAGCCTCCGACAGGGTTCCTACGAGCAGTACTTC. The whole variable domain, filled in from reference TRBV14 and TRBJ2-7, reads EAGVTQFPSHSVIEKGQTVTLRCDPISGHDNLYWYRRVMGKEIKFLLHFVKESKQDESGMPNNRFLAERTGGTYSTLKVQPAELEDSGVYFCASSLRQGSYEQYFGPGTRLTVT.

The chain joins TRBV5-1 to TRBJ2-7, with D tentatively TRBD1 (6 bases). Germline V gene sequence: CDR1 SGHRS, CDR2 YFSETQ. V lost 0 bases and J lost 3, with 7 bases in between. The CDR3 extends over 13 amino acids. The CDR3 here is CASSLGGRYEQYF. CDR3 DNA: TGCGCCAGCAGCTTGGGGGGGCGCTACGAGCAGTACTTC.

The chain couples TRBV3-1 (or the pseudogene TRBV3-2) to TRBJ1-1; D is uncertain. V gave up 5 bases and J gave up 4 bases, with 14 bases separating them. This CDR3 comprises 14 residues. Germline V CDR1 and CDR2: LGHDT, YNNKEL (reference sequence). CDR3 sequence reads: CASSVMRAGTEAFF. In DNA form, the CDR3 reads TGTGCCAGCAGCGTCATGAGGGCAGGCACTGAAGCTTTCTTT.